Described below is a single T cell receptor (beta chain) sequence and its context. The source of the sample is a study of blood T cell repertoires in COVID-19. In the original analysis: Quantification of nucleated cells was approximated via reference gene primer amplification. This table comes from immunoSEQ multiplex PCR, and its TCRdb copy is limited to in-frame clones, with some not included. Clonal size and the V and J genes are those of that table, whereas D and trimming came from the DNA. This table holds 200,000 to 250,000 clones, 70% to 90% found once. The germline gives CDR1 KGHDR, CDR2 SFDVKD. This CDR3 region has 14 residues. V gave up 9 bases and J gave up 1 base, with 13 bases separating them.

Sequenced input: peripheral blood. This chain links TRBV24-1 with TRBJ2-3, with no clear D. The clonotype originates from a man aged 30 to 45 with COVID-19, enrolled during active disease. CDR3 DNA: TGTGCCACCTCCCCCCAACGGGGCACAGATACGCAGTATTTT. Its protein is CATSPQRGTDTQYF.